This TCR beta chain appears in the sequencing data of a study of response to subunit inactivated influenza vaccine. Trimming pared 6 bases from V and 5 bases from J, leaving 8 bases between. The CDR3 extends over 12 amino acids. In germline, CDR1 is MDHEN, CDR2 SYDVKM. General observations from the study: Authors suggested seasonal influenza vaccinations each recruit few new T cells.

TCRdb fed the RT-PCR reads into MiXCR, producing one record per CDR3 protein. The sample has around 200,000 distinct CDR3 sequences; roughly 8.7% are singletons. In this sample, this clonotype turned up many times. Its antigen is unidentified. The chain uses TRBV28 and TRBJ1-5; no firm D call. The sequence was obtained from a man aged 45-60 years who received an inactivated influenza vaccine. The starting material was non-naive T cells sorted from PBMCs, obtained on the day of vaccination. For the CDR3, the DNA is TGTGCCAGCAGATTCGAGGATCAGCCCCAGCATTTT. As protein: CASRFEDQPQHF.